The 4 T cell receptor beta chains below come from one sample, sequenced in a study of OX40 agonist ivuxolimab in advanced cancers. Sequencing used immunoSEQ multiplex PCR; TCRdb keeps in-frame clones, though not all of them. The data contain tens of thousands of clones, 80% to 90% of them singletons. Here the sequenced sample was CD4+ or CD8+ T cells sorted from blood, taken in a trial of the OX40 agonist ivuxolimab. The origin of the receptors is an adult with an advanced solid tumor such as melanoma, head and neck, liver or kidney cancer.

The chain uses TRBV27 and TRBJ1-1, with 7 bases lining up with TRBD1. Germline-derived CDR1 and CDR2 are MNHEY and SMNVEV (reference sequence). Losses at the gene ends were 6 bases for V and 7 bases for J; bases not matched to a gene: 5. The CDR3 loop spans 12 amino acids. CDR3: CASSRTGREAFF. CDR3 in DNA: TGTGCCAGCAGCCGGACAGGCCGTGAAGCTTTCTTT.

CDR3 residues: CGWERETQYF. Written as DNA, the CDR3 is TGTGGATGGGAAAGGGAGACCCAGTACTTC. The chain joins TRBV7-9 to TRBJ2-5; D remains ambiguous. The CDR3 spans 10 residues. In germline, CDR1 is SEHNR, CDR2 FQNEAQ (reference sequence).

This chain links TRBV5-8 with TRBJ2-7; 8 bases agree with TRBD1. CDR3 length: 14 amino acids. V trimming: 6 bases; J trimming: 3 bases; junction bases outside the gene matches: 8. Germline CDR1 and CDR2: SGHTS and YDEGEE. The CDR3 coding sequence is TGTGCCAGCAACGATCAGGGGGCCGGCTACGAGCAGTACTTC. Protein sequence: CASNDQGAGYEQYF.

CDR3 nucleotide sequence: TGCAGCGTTGTAAAGGCGGAAGGGGCAAGTGAGCAGTTCTTC. It codes for CSVVKAEGASEQFF. This sequence joins TRBV29-1 and TRBJ2-1; D is perhaps TRBD1 (5 bases). Germline V gene lookup returns CDR1 SQVTM and CDR2 ANQGSEA. Trimming cost V 4 bases and J 9 bases, with 19 bases left between them. The CDR3 consists of 14 residues.